The 32 T cell receptor beta chains in this list originate from one sample, sequenced in a study of blood T cell repertoires in COVID-19. The repertoire was sequenced with immunoSEQ multiplex PCR; TCRdb's copy has only in-frame clones and lacks some. The table has 250,000 to 300,000 clones, roughly 87% seen once. The specimen was PBMCs or T cells enriched from blood (not recorded which). Every receptor here comes from a woman under 40 who had recovered from COVID-19.

The rearrangement links TRBV11-1 to TRBJ2-7, with a tentative D call TRBD1 (6 bases). The CDR3 is made up of 14 amino acids. CDR1 is SGHAT and CDR2 is FQDESV in the germline V gene (reference sequence). With 5 bases removed from V and 0 bases from J, the gap between germline ends came to 11 bases. The CDR3 nucleotides read TGTGCCAGCAGCCCAGGACAGAGCTCCTACGAGCAGTACTTC. Its protein is CASSPGQSSYEQYF.

On this clone itself: Other DNA sequences from this sample encode an identical CDR3 as well. The rearrangement joins TRBV11-2 to TRBJ1-2, with D perhaps TRBD1 (5 bases). V was trimmed by 6 bases and J by 1 base, leaving 9 bases between them. Germline CDR1 SGHAT, CDR2 FQNNGV. The CDR3 extends over 13 amino acids. CDR3: CASSPQGNYGYTF. CDR3 bases: TGTGCCAGCAGTCCCCAGGGTAACTATGGCTACACCTTC.

The chain couples TRBV6-1 to TRBJ2-7; 10 bases align to TRBD2. The CDR3 is 18 amino acids. Germline V gene sequence: CDR1 MNHNS, CDR2 SASEGT. Unmatched junction bases numbered 17, after V lost 2 bases and J lost 7 bases. The CDR3 DNA is TGTGCCAGCAGTGAAAATTCTAGCGGGGGCCCCCCATTGAGGGAGCAGTACTTC. This codes for CASSENSSGGPPLREQYF.

This clone appeared once. The rearrangement links TRBV19 to TRBJ1-1; no firm D call. In germline, CDR1 is LNHDA, CDR2 SQIVND (reference sequence). Trimming shortened V by 4 bases and J by 5 bases, and 5 bases separated the two germline ends. CDR3 length equals 11 residues. This chain's CDR3 is CASSTQTEAFF. The DNA for the CDR3 is TGTGCCAGTAGTACTCAGACTGAAGCTTTCTTT.

This clone showed up just a few times. The rearrangement uses TRBV3-1 (or the pseudogene TRBV3-2) and TRBJ2-1; 7 nucleotides match TRBD2. The germline CDR1 and CDR2 sequences are LGHDT and YNNKEL (reference sequence). V lost 1 base, J lost 7 bases, and 7 bases stayed unmatched. The CDR3 runs to 15 residues. In DNA form, the CDR3 reads TGTGCCAGCAGCCAAGGACTAGCAAATAGAAATGAGCAGTTCTTC. Translated, it gives CASSQGLANRNEQFF.

This chain joins TRBV9 and TRBJ2-5, with TRBD1 matching over 7 bases. Germline loops: CDR1 SGDLS, CDR2 YYNGEE. V was clipped by 4 bases and J by 1 base; unmatched bases: 16. This CDR3 spans 18 amino acids. The CDR3 bases are TGTGCCAGCAGCACGCGTACCCGGGGCCGGGACAGCCAAGAGACCCAGTACTTC. Amino acid sequence: CASSTRTRGRDSQETQYF.

The chain carries TRBV7-9 and TRBJ2-1; no clear D gene. Trimming removed 1 base at V and 6 bases at J, with 4 bases between. From germline, CDR1 is SEHNR and CDR2 FQNEAQ (reference sequence). The CDR3 covers 12 residues. In nucleotides, the CDR3 is TGTGCCAGCAGCTTAGGCAGCAATGAGCAGTTCTTC. It codes for CASSLGSNEQFF.

The J gene is TRBJ2-3, the V gene TRBV12-3 or TRBV12-4; D gene ambiguous. The CDR3 spans 13 residues. V lost 6 bases and J 10 bases, leaving 17 bases between the germline ends. DNA of the CDR3: TGTGCCAGCAGCCTGTCGAACCTACCCCCGCAGTATTTT. It specifies CASSLSNLPPQYF.

The chain couples TRBV5-6 to TRBJ2-7, with 7 nucleotides matching TRBD2. Germline loops: CDR1 SGHDT, CDR2 YYEEEE. Germline trimming cut 1 base from V and 3 bases from J; bases unmatched to any gene: 4. CDR3 length: 14 residues. The CDR3: CASSLYSSGYEQYF. The DNA of the CDR3 is TGTGCCAGCAGCTTGTATTCTAGCGGCTACGAGCAGTACTTC. The full variable domain, with the rest looked up from reference TRBV5-6 and TRBJ2-7, is DAGVTQSPTHLIKTRGQQVTLRCSPKSGHDTVSWYQQALGQGPQFIFQYYEEEERQRGNFPDRFSGHQFPNYSSELNVNALLLGDSALYLCASSLYSSGYEQYFGPGTRLTVT.

This chain uses TRBV9 with TRBJ2-6; D perhaps matches TRBD2 (7 bases). Trimming stripped 2 bases from V and 0 bases from J, with 15 bases between. Germline CDR1 reads SGDLS; CDR2 reads YYNGEE. This CDR3 comprises 18 residues. Here the CDR3 reads CASSVWGGPVSGANVLTF. The DNA for the CDR3 is TGTGCCAGCAGCGTGTGGGGGGGCCCAGTCTCTGGGGCCAACGTCCTGACTTTC.

This chain uses TRBV14 with TRBJ1-1; no clear D gene. V lost 4 bases, J lost 4 bases, and 10 bases lay in between. CDR1 is SGHDN, CDR2 FVKESK, per germline. The CDR3 is made up of 13 amino acids. The CDR3 DNA reads as TGTGCCAGCAGCCCGAGACTGAGCACTGAAGCTTTCTTT. Amino acid sequence: CASSPRLSTEAFF.

V gene TRBV9 combines with J gene TRBJ1-1; TRBD1 aligns across 7 bases. V lost 0 bases and J lost 5; bases outside the gene matches: 10. The CDR3 runs to 16 residues. CDR1 and CDR2 from the germline V gene are SGDLS and YYNGEE. The CDR3 nucleotides are TGTGCCAGCAGCGTAGGCGACAGGGCGATTTGGACTGAAGCTTTCTTT. Residues: CASSVGDRAIWTEAFF. The full variable domain, completed using reference TRBV9 and TRBJ1-1, is DSGVTQTPKHLITATGQRVTLRCSPRSGDLSVYWYQQSLDQGLQFLIQYYNGEERAKGNILERFSAQQFPDLHSELNLSSLELGDSALYFCASSVGDRAIWTEAFFGQGTRLTVV.

The J gene is TRBJ2-7, the V gene TRBV19; TRBD1 is a possible D gene (6 bases). V was pared by 4 bases and J by 3 bases, with 13 bases between. Per germline, CDR1 LNHDA and CDR2 SQIVND (reference sequence). The length of the CDR3 is 14 residues. CDR3 nucleotides: TGTGCCAGTAGTAGGGGAACAGGGATCTACGAGCAGTACTTC. It translates to CASSRGTGIYEQYF. The full variable domain, rest sourced from reference TRBV19 and TRBJ2-7, is DGGITQSPKYLFRKEGQNVTLSCEQNLNHDAMYWYRQDPGQGLRLIYYSQIVNDFQKGDIAEGYSVSREKKESFPLTVTSAQKNPTAFYLCASSRGTGIYEQYFGPGTRLTVT.

The chain has TRBV5-8 and TRBJ1-2, with 7 bases matching TRBD1. This CDR3 contains 13 residues. CDR1 SGHTS and CDR2 YDEGEE come from the germline V gene. This chain's CDR3 is CAIGLAGGFGYTF. CDR3 coding DNA: TGTGCTATAGGCCTGGCAGGGGGATTTGGCTACACCTTC.

This clone was seen only once. The chain couples TRBV30 to TRBJ2-1, with D perhaps matching TRBD1 or TRBD2 (6 bases each). The ends were cut back, 5 bases at V and 5 bases at J, with 19 bases in the middle. Per germline, CDR1 GTSNPN and CDR2 SVGIG (reference sequence). CDR3 length: 15 amino acids. This chain's CDR3 is CAWGGLKSPHNEQFF. CDR3 DNA: TGTGCCTGGGGGGGGCTGAAATCCCCTCACAATGAGCAGTTCTTC.

V gene TRBV18 combines with J gene TRBJ1-2; unclear D gene. The CDR3 covers 18 residues. In germline, CDR1 is KGHSH, CDR2 LQKENI. Trimming shortened V by 2 bases and J by 1 base, and 20 bases separated the two germline ends. The CDR3 loop is CASSPLTPESPINYGYTF. In DNA, the CDR3 is TGTGCCAGCTCACCATTGACACCAGAGTCACCGATTAACTATGGCTACACCTTC.

This chain uses TRBV2 with TRBJ2-1; 13 nucleotides agree with TRBD2. The CDR3 runs 15 residues. The trim removed 5 bases at V and 12 bases at J, leaving 10 bases unmatched. Germline CDR1 and CDR2: SNHLY and FYNNEI. The CDR3 spells CASSRTSGGPRGQFF. CDR3 bases: TGTGCCAGCAGTAGGACTAGCGGGGGACCCCGAGGGCAGTTCTTC.

This chain links TRBV14 with TRBJ2-7; D gene uncertain. The V gene lost 4 bases and the J gene lost 3 bases, with 7 bases spanning the gap. This CDR3 is 12 amino acids long. The V gene's germline CDR1 is SGHDN and CDR2 FVKESK. CDR3 sequence (DNA): TGTGCCAGCAGCCTTCTTTTCTACGAGCAGTACTTC. It codes for CASSLLFYEQYF.

This clone was found once. The chain carries TRBV19 and TRBJ1-2; D not resolved. The CDR3 consists of 12 residues. V lost 8 bases, J lost 2 bases, and 9 bases lay in between. Germline values: CDR1 LNHDA, CDR2 SQIVND (reference sequence). CDR3 DNA sequence: TGTGCCAGTGCGGAGAAAAACTATGGCTACACCTTC. Amino acids: CASAEKNYGYTF.

The V call is TRBV2, the J call TRBJ2-5; D gene unclear. The CDR3 extends over 11 amino acids. V was pared by 6 bases and J by 13 bases, with 15 bases between. Per germline, CDR1 SNHLY and CDR2 FYNNEI. CDR3 nucleotides: TGTGCCAGCAGCCTAACCTCCGCAGGGTACTTC. As protein: CASSLTSAGYF.

The J gene is TRBJ2-7, the V gene TRBV13; 9 bases agree with TRBD1. This CDR3 has 14 residues. CDR1 and CDR2 from the germline V gene are PRHDT and FYEKMQ (reference sequence). Trimming cost V 5 bases and J 5 bases; bases outside gene matches: 7. Here the CDR3 reads CASSTQGARHEQYF. The CDR3, as DNA: TGTGCCAGCAGCACACAGGGGGCGCGACACGAGCAGTACTTC.

The chain carries TRBV28 and TRBJ1-2; D is unclear. The V gene's germline CDR1 is MDHEN and CDR2 SYDVKM. Deletions cut 8 bases from V and 3 bases from J, with 13 bases between. CDR3 size: 13 residues. Here the CDR3 DNA reads TGTGCCAGCCGCACTACTCGAGACTATGGCTACACCTTC. Protein product: CASRTTRDYGYTF.

The chain employs TRBV20-1 and TRBJ1-6; D is ambiguous. This CDR3 has 13 amino acids. The V gene lost 3 bases and the J gene lost 9 bases, with 12 bases spanning the gap. Germline loops: CDR1 DFQATT, CDR2 SNEGSKA (reference sequence). The CDR3 loop is CSASQQLGSPLHF. DNA of the CDR3: TGCAGTGCTAGTCAACAGTTGGGTTCACCCCTCCACTTT.

The chain carries TRBV18 and TRBJ2-3; 11 bases are a match to TRBD2. The V segment lost 6 bases and the J segment 5 bases; nucleotides outside the gene matches: 7. The CDR3 totals 15 residues. Germline V gene lookup returns CDR1 KGHSH and CDR2 LQKENI. The CDR3: CASSQRLAGIDTQYF. The CDR3 DNA follows: TGTGCCAGCTCGCAAAGACTAGCGGGGATAGATACGCAGTATTTT.

This chain links TRBV2 with TRBJ2-1; the D is unclear. The CDR3 runs 12 residues. CDR1 and CDR2 from the germline V gene are SNHLY and FYNNEI. V lost 6 bases and J 12 bases, leaving 15 bases between the germline ends. The CDR3 here is CASRATTMRQFF. CDR3 sequence (DNA): TGTGCCAGCAGGGCCACTACAATGAGGCAGTTCTTC.

The V call is TRBV12-3 or TRBV12-4, the J call TRBJ1-6; D is ambiguous. The CDR3 is 13 residues long. V gave up 3 bases and J gave up 6 bases, with 6 bases separating them. CDR3 protein: CASSFGGNSPLHF. CDR3 bases: TGTGCCAGCAGTTTCGGCGGTAATTCACCCCTCCACTTT.

The chain is built from TRBV6-5 and TRBJ2-2; 8 nucleotides match TRBD2. The CDR3 length is 15 residues. The V gene's germline CDR1 is MNHEY and CDR2 SVGAGI. J lost 4 bases, V lost 7 bases, and 8 bases had no gene match. CDR3 nucleotide sequence: TGTGCCAGCACCCCACCTCTAGCGGGCACCGGGGAGCTGTTTTTT. Translation: CASTPPLAGTGELFF.

The chain carries TRBV6-4 and TRBJ2-7, with TRBD1 as a possible D gene (6 bases). Deletions cut 7 bases from V and 7 bases from J, with 14 bases between. Germline V CDR1 and CDR2: MRHNA, SNTAGT. CDR3 length: 12 residues. The CDR3 nucleotides read TGTGCCAGCACTGGGGGCGCGGAGGAGCAGTACTTC. It is translated as CASTGGAEEQYF.

V gene TRBV4-1 combines with J gene TRBJ2-5; tentatively, D is TRBD1 (5 bases). CDR3 size: 15 residues. Per the germline V gene, CDR1 is MGHRA and CDR2 is YSYEKL. Trimming stripped 4 bases from V and 2 bases from J, with 14 bases between. The CDR3 spells CASSRSPPGQETQYF. For the CDR3, the DNA is TGCGCCAGCAGCCGATCCCCCCCAGGGCAAGAGACCCAGTACTTC.

This chain joins TRBV6-4 and TRBJ2-1; TRBD2 agrees at 13 bases. Germline values: CDR1 MRHNA, CDR2 SNTAGT. V gave up 2 bases and J gave up 6 bases; unmatched junction bases: 4. The CDR3 extends over 16 amino acids. CDR3 DNA sequence: TGTGCCAGCAGTGACGTGGGACTAGCGGGACTCAATGAGCAGTTCTTC. Translating gives CASSDVGLAGLNEQFF.

This rearrangement joins TRBV5-1 to TRBJ1-2, with TRBD1 matching 7 bases. Losses at the gene ends were 7 bases for V and 4 bases for J; bases not matched to a gene: 10. The length of the CDR3 is 14 residues. From germline, CDR1 is SGHRS and CDR2 YFSETQ. CDR3 protein: CASAPDRVVYGYTF. The CDR3 nucleotides are TGCGCCAGCGCACCCGACAGGGTCGTCTATGGCTACACCTTC.

The chain links TRBV7-2 to TRBJ2-2; D unclear. V was shortened by 3 bases and J by 4 bases, with 12 bases between the two germline ends. Germline V gives CDR1 SGHTA, CDR2 FQGNSA. This CDR3 contains 15 residues. Written as DNA, the CDR3 is TGTGCCAGCAGCTTTTACCGTGTCAGCACCGGGGAGCTGTTTTTT. Translated, it gives CASSFYRVSTGELFF.